This T cell receptor beta chain was documented in a study of CD8 T cells in ankylosing spondylitis (dated by TCRdb to 2016 to 2017). Describing the broader study: T cell receptor beta repertoires were profiled in healthy donors and ankylosing spondylitis patients so that disease-linked TCR variants could be found. The full study cohort was made up of 20 to 25 ankylosing spondylitis patients and 108 healthy donors. Peripheral blood was sampled, and synovial fluid was additionally collected from ankylosing spondylitis patients.

This clonotype was observed at least ten times. Its recognized antigen is unknown. No base quality values were provided; no much bigger clone lies one nucleotide off. The CDR1 and CDR2 encoded by the germline V gene (reference sequence) are DFQATT and SNEGSKA. Counted from cysteine to phenylalanine, this CDR3 has 14 amino acids. Of the read, only the CDR3 DNA is kept; its 42 bases are in frame from base 1. Clipping removes 6 bases from V and 0 bases from J, with 4 as the unmatched junction base count. TCRdb names Illumina HiSeq 2500 as the instrument used. Quantitative 5'-RACE with molecular barcodes was used to prepare TCR beta libraries. The study's processing was this. To identify disease-linked TCR variants, a new computational method was used, one built on a probabilistic model of VDJ rearrangement. TCRdb reprocessing: public reads trimmed at Q25 with fastp, clones called with MiXCR, in-frame beta chains kept. Each CDR3 protein gets just one entry, which takes the most common genes and DNA from the rows behind it. These V and J calls originate from TCRdb's pipeline instead of the authors' own analysis. The sample data list around 180,000 distinct CDR3 sequences, and 10% to 15% of these were observed just once. The ten largest make up more than 9.5% of the sample.

Results and caveats for the whole study, not just this receptor: In peripheral blood, the disease-linked clones were found at relatively low frequencies and had a CD8+ phenotype. Some motif variants had previously been reported in the synovial fluid and blood of reactive arthritis patients, which suggests shared mechanisms of disease initiation. A TCR beta motif made up of several highly homologous amino acid variants appeared to be characteristic of blood from ankylosing spondylitis patients. Significant enrichment of the disease-linked clones was reported in matched synovial fluid samples from ankylosing spondylitis patients.

The sequence was obtained from a female donor with ankylosing spondylitis or in good health (not recorded which). Material for sequencing was blood, either unsorted or a sorted T cell fraction (not recorded which). The chain is made from TRBV20-1 and TRBJ1-3, with 8 bases aligning to TRBD1. For the CDR3, the sequence is CSAPDRDSGNTIYF. In nucleotides, the sequence is TGCAGTGCACCGGACAGGGACTCTGGAAACACCATATATTTT.